This paragraph reports one TCR beta chain. These data come from a study of CD8+CD57+ T cells in acquired aplastic anemia. For the study at large: The DNA of sorted CD4+ and CD8+ cells averaged around 3 ug.

The V gene's germline CDR1 is SQVTM and CDR2 ANQGSEA. Unmatched junction bases numbered 4, after V lost 6 bases and J lost 0 bases. The CDR3 spans 14 residues. Researchers used genomic DNA as the template to profile TCR beta VDJ and CDR3. TCRdb re-analysed the reads in MiXCR, keeping a single row per CDR3 protein. The sample records about 270,000 distinct CDR3 sequences, 55% to 60% being singletons. The source is a human donor with severe aplastic anemia or a healthy control (not recorded which). J is TRBJ2-2 and V is TRBV29-1; 7 bases align to TRBD1. The source material was sorted CD4+, CD8+, or CD8+CD57+ T cells (not recorded which) from PBMCs. DNA of the CDR3: TGCAGCGTGAACAGGGGCGCGAACACCGGGGAGCTGTTTTTT. Translation: CSVNRGANTGELFF.